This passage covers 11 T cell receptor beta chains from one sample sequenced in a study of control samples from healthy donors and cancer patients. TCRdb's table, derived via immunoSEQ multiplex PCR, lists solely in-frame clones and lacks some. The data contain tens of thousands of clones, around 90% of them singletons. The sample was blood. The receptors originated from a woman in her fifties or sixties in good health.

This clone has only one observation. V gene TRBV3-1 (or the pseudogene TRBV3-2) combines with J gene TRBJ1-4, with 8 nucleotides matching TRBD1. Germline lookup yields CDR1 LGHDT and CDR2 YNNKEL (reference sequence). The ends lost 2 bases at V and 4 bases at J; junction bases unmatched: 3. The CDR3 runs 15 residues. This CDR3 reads CASSQRGQGNEKLFF. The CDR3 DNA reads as TGTGCCAGCAGCCAACGCGGACAGGGTAATGAAAAACTGTTTTTT.

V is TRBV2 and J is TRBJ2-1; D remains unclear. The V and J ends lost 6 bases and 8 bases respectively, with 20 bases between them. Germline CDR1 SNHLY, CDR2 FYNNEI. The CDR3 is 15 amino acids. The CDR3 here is CASSPRARWADEQFF. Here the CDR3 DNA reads TGTGCCAGCAGCCCACGGGCCCGTTGGGCTGATGAGCAGTTCTTC.

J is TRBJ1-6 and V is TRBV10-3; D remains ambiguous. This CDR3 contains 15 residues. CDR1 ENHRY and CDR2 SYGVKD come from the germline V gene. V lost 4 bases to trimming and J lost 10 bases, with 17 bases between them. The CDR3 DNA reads TGTGCCATCAGTGTTTTAGGGAGTAATGACTCACCCCTCCACTTT. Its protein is CAISVLGSNDSPLHF.

Here the CDR3 reads CASIGRGSSYNEQFF. In DNA form, the CDR3 reads TGTGCCAGCATTGGACGGGGTAGCTCCTACAATGAGCAGTTCTTC. J is TRBJ2-1 and V is TRBV28, with D possibly being TRBD2 (5 bases). The CDR3 runs 15 residues. Trimming removed 7 bases from V and 0 bases from J, with 13 bases in between. The V gene's germline CDR1 is MDHEN and CDR2 SYDVKM.

CDR3 in amino acids: CASLPTGRSDTEAFF. The CDR3, as DNA: TGTGCCAGCCTGCCCACAGGGCGGTCGGATACTGAAGCTTTCTTT. The chain carries TRBV7-9 and TRBJ1-1; D might be TRBD1 (6 bases). The V end was cut by 8 bases, the J end by 5 bases, with 21 bases between. The CDR3 extends over 15 amino acids. CDR1 SEHNR and CDR2 FQNEAQ come from the germline V gene (reference sequence). Combining the CDR3 with reference TRBV7-9 and TRBJ1-1 gives the whole variable domain DTGVSQNPRHKITKRGQNVTFRCDPISEHNRLYWYRQTLGQGPEFLTYFQNEAQLEKSRLLSDRFSAERPKGSFSTLEIQRTEQGDSAMYLCASLPTGRSDTEAFFGQGTRLTVV.

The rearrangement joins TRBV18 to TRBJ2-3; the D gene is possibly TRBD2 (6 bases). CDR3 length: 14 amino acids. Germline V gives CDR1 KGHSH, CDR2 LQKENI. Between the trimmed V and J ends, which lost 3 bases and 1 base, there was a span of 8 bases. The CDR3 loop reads CASSPGTRTDTQYF. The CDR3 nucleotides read TGTGCCAGCTCACCCGGGACTCGCACAGATACGCAGTATTTT.

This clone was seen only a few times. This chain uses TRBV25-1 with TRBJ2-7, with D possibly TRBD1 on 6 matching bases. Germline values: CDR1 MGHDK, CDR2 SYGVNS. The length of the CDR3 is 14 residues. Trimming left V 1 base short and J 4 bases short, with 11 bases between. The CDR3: CASSESWTEYEQYF. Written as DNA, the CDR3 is TGTGCCAGCAGTGAATCTTGGACAGAATACGAGCAGTACTTC.

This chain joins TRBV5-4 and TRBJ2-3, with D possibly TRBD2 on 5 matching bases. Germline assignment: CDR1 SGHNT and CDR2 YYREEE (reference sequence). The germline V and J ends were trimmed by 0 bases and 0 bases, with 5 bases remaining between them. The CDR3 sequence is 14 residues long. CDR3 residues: CASSLGGSTDTQYF. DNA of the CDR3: TGTGCCAGCAGCTTGGGAGGGAGCACAGATACGCAGTATTTT.

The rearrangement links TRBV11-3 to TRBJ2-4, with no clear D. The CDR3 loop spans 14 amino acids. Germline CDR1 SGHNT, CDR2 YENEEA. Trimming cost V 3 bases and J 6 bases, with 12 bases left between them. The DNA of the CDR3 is TGTGCCAGCAGCTTTACTGGGTCGGGAAACATTCAGTACTTC. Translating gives CASSFTGSGNIQYF.

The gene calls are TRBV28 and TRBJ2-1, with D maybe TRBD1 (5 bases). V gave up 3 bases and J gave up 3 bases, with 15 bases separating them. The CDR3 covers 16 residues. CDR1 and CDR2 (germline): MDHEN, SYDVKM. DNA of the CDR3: TGTGCCAGCAGTTTTCAGGGAAGTCGGCACTACAATGAGCAGTTCTTC. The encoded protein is CASSFQGSRHYNEQFF.

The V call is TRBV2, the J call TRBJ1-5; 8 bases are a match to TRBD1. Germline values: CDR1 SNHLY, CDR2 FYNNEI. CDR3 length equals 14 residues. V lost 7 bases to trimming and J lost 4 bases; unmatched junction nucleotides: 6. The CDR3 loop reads CASNGQGKNQPQHF. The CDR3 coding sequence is TGTGCCAGCAACGGACAGGGTAAAAATCAGCCCCAGCATTTT.